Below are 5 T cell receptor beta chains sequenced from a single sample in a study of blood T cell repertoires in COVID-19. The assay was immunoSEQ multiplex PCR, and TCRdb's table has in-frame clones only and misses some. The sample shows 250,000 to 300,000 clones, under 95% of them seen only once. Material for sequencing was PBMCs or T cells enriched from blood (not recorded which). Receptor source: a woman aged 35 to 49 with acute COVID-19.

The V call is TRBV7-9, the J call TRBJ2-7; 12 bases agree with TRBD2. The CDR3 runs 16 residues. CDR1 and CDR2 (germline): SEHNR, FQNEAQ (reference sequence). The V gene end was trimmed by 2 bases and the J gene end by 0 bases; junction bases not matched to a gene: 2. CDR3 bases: TGTGCCAGCAGCTTACCTAGCGGGGGGGCCTCCTACGAGCAGTACTTC. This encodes CASSLPSGGASYEQYF.

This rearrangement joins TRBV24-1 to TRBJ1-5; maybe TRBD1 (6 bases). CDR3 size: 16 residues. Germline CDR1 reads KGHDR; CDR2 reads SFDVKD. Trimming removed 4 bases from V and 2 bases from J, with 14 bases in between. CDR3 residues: CATSEGTGPGNQPQHF. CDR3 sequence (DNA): TGTGCCACCAGTGAGGGTACAGGGCCGGGCAATCAGCCCCAGCATTTT.

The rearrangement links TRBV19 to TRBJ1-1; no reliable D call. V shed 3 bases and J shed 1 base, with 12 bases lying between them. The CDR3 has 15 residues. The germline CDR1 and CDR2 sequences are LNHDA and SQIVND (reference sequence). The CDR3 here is CASSIGKQKNTEAFF. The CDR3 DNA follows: TGTGCCAGTAGTATCGGTAAACAGAAGAACACTGAAGCTTTCTTT.

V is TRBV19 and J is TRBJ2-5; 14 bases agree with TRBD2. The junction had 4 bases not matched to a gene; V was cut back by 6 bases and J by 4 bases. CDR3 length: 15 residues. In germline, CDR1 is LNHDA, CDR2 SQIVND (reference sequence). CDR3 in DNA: TGTGCCAGTAGCCTGGGACTAGCGGGGGTAGAGACCCAGTACTTC. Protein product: CASSLGLAGVETQYF.

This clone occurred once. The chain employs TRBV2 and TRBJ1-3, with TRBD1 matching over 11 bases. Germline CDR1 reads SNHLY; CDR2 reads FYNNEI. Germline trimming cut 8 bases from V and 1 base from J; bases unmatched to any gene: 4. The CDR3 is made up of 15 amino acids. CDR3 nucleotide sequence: TGTGCCAGCGGAGGGGACAGGGGGTCTGGAAACACCATATATTTT. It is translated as CASGGDRGSGNTIYF.